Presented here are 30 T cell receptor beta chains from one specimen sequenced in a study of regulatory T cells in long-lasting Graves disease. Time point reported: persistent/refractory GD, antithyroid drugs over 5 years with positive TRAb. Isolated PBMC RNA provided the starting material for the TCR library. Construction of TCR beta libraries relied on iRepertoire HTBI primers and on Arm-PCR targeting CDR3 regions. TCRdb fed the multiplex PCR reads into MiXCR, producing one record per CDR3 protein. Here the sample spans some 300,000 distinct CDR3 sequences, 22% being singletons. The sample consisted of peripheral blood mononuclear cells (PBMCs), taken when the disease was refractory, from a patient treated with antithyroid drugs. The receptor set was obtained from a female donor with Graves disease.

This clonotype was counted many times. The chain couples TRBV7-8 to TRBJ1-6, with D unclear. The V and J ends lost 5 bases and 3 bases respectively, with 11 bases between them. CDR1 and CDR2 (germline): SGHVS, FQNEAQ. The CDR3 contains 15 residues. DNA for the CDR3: TGTGCCAGCAGCCTCGGACTAATCTATAATTCACCCCTCCACTTT. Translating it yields CASSLGLIYNSPLHF.

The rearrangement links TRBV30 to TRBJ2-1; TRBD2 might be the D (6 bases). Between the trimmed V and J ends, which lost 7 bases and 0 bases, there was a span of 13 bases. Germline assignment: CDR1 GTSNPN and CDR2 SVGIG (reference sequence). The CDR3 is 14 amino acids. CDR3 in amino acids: CASGSANSYNEQFF. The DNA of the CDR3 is TGTGCCTCCGGGAGCGCGAACTCCTACAATGAGCAGTTCTTC.

Here the CDR3 DNA reads TGTGCCAGCGGGGTGGCGCCTCCCTACAATGAGCAGTTCTTC. It yields the protein CASGVAPPYNEQFF. The chain has TRBV6-2 or TRBV6-3 and TRBJ2-1; no reliable D call. The CDR3 runs 14 residues. V lost 8 bases and J 2 bases, leaving 13 bases between the germline ends. The germline gives CDR1 MNHEY, CDR2 SVGEGT.

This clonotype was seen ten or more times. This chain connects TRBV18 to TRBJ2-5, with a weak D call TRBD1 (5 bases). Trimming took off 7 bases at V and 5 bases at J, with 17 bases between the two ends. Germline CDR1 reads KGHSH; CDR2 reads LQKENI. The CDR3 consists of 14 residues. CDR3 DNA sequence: TGTGCCAGCTTCCTATCCCAGGGTGGCGAGACCCAGTACTTC. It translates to CASFLSQGGETQYF. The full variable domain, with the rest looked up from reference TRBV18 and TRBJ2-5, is NAGVMQNPRHLVRRRGQEARLRCSPMKGHSHVYWYRQLPEEGLKFMVYLQKENIIDESGMPKERFSAEFPKEGPSILRIQQVVRGDSAAYFCASFLSQGGETQYFGPGTRLLVL.

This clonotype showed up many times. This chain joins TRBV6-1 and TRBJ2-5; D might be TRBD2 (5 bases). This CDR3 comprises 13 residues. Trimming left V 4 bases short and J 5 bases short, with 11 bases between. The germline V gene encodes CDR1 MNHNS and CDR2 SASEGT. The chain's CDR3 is CASSVRGKETQYF. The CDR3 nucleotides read TGTGCCAGCAGTGTCCGGGGAAAGGAGACCCAGTACTTC.

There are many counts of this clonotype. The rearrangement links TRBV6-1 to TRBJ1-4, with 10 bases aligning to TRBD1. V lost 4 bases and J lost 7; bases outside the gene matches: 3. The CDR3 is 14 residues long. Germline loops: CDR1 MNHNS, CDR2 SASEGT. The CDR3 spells CASSAGTGVEKLFF. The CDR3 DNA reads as TGTGCCAGCAGTGCCGGGACAGGGGTTGAAAAACTGTTTTTT.

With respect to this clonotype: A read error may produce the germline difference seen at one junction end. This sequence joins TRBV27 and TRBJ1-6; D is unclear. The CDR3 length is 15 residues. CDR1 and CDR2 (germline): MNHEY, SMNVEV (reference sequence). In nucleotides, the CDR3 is TGTGCCAGCAGTTTAGTCGGACCACATAATCCACCCCTCCACTTT. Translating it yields CASSLVGPHNPPLHF.

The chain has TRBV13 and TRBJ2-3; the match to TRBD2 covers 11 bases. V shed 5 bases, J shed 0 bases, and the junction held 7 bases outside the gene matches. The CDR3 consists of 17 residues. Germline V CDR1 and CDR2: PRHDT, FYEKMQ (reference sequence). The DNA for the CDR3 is TGTGCCAGCAGCCCAACGACTAGCGGGATGAGCACAGATACGCAGTATTTT. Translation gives CASSPTTSGMSTDTQYF.

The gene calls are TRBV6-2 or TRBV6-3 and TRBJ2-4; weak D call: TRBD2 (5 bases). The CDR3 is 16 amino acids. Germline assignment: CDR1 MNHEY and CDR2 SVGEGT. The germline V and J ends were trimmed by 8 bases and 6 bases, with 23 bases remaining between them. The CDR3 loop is CASGDRAGPPGNIQYF. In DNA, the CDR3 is TGTGCCAGCGGTGATCGGGCGGGCCCCCCAGGAAACATTCAGTACTTC.

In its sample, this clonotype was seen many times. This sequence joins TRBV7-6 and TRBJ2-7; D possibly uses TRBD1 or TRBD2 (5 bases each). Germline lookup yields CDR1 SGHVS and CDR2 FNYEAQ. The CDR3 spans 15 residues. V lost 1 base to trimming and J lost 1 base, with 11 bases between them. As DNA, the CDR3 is TGTGCCAGCAGCTTAGGTCCGGGACCTTCCTACGAGCAGTACTTC. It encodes CASSLGPGPSYEQYF.

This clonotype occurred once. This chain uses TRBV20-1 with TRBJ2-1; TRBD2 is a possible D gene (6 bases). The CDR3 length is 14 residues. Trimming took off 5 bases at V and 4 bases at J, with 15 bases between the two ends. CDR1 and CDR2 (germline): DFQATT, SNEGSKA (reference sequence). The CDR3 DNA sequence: TGCAGTGCTGCACCCCCGGGACTTTACAATGAGCAGTTCTTC. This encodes CSAAPPGLYNEQFF.

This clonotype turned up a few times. The CDR3 spells CASSQDSGGTEAFF. The DNA for the CDR3 is TGTGCCAGCAGCCAAGATTCCGGGGGCACTGAAGCTTTCTTT. The chain uses TRBV14 and TRBJ1-1; perhaps TRBD1 as D (5 bases). The CDR3 totals 14 residues. Germline-derived CDR1 and CDR2 are SGHDN and FVKESK. V shed 0 bases and J shed 4 bases, with 9 bases lying between them.

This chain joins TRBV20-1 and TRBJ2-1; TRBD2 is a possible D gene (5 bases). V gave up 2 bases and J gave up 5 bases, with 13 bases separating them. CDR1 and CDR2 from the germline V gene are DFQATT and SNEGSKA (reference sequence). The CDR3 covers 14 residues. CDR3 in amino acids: CSARPPGSHNEQFF. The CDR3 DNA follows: TGCAGTGCTAGACCCCCGGGGTCACACAATGAGCAGTTCTTC.

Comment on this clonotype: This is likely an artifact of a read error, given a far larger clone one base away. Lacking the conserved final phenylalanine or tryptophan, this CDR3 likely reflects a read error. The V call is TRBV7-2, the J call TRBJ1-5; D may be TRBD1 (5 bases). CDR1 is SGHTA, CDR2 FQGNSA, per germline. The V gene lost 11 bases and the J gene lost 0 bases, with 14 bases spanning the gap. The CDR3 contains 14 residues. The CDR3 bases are TGTGCCTTCTGGAAGGGGTATAGCAATCAGCCCCAGCATTCT. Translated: CAFWKGYSNQPQHS.

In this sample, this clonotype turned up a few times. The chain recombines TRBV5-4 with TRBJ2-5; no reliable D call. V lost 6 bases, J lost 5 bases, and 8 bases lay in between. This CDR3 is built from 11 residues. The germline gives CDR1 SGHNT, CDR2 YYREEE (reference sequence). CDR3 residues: CASTQEETQYF. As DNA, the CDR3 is TGTGCCAGCACCCAGGAGGAGACCCAGTACTTC.

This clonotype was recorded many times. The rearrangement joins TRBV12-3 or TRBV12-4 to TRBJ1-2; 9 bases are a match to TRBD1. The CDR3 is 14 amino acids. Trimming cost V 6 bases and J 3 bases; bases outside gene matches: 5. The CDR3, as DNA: TGTGCCAGCAGGAAACAGGGGGCCTACTATGGCTACACCTTC. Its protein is CASRKQGAYYGYTF.

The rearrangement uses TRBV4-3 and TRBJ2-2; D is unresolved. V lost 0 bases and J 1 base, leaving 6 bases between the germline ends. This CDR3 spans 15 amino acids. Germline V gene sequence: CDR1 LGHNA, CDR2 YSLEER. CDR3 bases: TGCGCCAGCAGCCAAGATTCACAGAACACCGGGGAGCTGTTTTTT. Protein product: CASSQDSQNTGELFF.

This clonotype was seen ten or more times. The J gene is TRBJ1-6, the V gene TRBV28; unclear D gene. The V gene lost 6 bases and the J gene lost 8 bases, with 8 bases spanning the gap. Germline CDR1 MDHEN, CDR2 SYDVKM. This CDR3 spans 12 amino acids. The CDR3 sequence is CASSQADSPLHF. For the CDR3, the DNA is TGTGCCAGCAGCCAAGCTGATTCACCCCTCCACTTT.

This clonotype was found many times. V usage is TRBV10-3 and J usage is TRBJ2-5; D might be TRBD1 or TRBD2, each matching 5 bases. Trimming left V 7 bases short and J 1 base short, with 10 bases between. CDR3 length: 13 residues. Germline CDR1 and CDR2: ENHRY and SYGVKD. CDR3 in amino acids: CAINSGTQETQYF. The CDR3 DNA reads TGTGCCATCAACTCCGGGACCCAAGAGACCCAGTACTTC.

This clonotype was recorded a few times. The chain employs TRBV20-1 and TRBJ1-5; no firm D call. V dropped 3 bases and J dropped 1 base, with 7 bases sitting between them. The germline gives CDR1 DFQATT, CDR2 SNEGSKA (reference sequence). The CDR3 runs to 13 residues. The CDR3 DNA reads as TGCAGTGCTAGGGGCAGCAGCAATCAGCCCCAGCATTTT. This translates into CSARGSSNQPQHF.

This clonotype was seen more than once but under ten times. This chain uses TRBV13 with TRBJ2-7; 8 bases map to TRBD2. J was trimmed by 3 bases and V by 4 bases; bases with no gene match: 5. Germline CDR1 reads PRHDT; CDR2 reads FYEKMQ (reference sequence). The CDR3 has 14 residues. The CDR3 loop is CASSYTSGNYEQYF. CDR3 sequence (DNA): TGTGCCAGCAGCTATACTAGCGGAAACTACGAGCAGTACTTC.

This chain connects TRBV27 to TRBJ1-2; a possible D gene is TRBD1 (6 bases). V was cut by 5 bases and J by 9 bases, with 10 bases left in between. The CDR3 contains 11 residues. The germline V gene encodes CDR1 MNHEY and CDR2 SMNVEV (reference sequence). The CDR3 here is CASSLQGRYTF. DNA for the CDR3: TGTGCCAGCAGTCTCCAGGGGCGCTACACCTTC.

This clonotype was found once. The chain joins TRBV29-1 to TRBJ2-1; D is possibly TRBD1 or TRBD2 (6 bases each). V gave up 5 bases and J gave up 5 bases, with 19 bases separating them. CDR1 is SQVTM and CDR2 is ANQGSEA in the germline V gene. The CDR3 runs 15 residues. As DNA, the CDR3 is TGCAGCGTTTCGGGCGGAGAGGGGGGACACAATGAGCAGTTCTTC. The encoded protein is CSVSGGEGGHNEQFF.

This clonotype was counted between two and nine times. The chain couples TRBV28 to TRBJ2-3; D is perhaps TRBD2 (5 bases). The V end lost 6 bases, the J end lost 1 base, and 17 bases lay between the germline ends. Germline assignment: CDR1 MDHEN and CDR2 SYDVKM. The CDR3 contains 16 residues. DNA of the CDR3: TGTGCCAGCAGCTATCCTCTAGCTACGCGCACAGATACGCAGTATTTT. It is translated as CASSYPLATRTDTQYF.

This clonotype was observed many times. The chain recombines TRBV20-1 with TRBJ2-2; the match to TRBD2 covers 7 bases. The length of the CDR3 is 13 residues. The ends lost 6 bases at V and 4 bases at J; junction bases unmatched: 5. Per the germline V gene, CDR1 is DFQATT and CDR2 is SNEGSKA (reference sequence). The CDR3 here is CSAGGPGTGELFF. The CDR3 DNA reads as TGCAGTGCGGGAGGGCCTGGCACCGGGGAGCTGTTTTTT.

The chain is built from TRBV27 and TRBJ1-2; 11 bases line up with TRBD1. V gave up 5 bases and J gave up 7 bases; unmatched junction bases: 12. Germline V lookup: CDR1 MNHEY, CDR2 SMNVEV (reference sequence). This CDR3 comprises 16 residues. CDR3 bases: TGTGCCAGCAGTCCAGGGGGACAGGGGGGCCTTTTTGGCTACACCTTC. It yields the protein CASSPGGQGGLFGYTF.

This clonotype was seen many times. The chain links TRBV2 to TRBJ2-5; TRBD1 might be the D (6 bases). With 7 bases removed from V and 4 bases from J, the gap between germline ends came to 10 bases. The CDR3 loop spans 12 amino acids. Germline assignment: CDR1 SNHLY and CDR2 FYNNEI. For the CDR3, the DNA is TGTGCCAGCAAGGGCAGGGGAGAGACCCAGTACTTC. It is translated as CASKGRGETQYF.

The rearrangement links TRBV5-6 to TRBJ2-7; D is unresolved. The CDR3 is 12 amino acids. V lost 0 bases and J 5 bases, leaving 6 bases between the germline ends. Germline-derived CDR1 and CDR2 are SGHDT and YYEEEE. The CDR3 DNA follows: TGTGCCAGCAGCTTGGTCCCCGACGAGCAGTACTTC. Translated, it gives CASSLVPDEQYF.

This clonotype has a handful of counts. The CDR3: CASSVAGRGYTF. CDR3 in DNA: TGTGCCAGCAGCGTAGCCGGGAGAGGCTACACCTTC. The gene calls are TRBV9 and TRBJ1-2; D unclear. The germline V and J ends were trimmed by 0 bases and 8 bases, with 8 bases remaining between them. The CDR3 contains 12 residues. The germline CDR1 and CDR2 sequences are SGDLS and YYNGEE.

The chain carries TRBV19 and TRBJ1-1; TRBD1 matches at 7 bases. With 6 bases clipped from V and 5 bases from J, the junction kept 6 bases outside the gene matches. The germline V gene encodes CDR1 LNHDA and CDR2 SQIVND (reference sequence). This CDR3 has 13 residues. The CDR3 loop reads CASSQQGPTEAFF. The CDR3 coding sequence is TGTGCCAGTAGCCAACAGGGGCCAACTGAAGCTTTCTTT.